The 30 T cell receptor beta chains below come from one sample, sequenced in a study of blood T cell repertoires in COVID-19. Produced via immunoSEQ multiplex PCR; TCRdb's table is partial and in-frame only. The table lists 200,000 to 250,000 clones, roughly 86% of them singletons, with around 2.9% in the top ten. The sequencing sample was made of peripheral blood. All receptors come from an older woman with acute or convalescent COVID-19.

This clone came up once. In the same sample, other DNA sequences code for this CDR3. The CDR3 DNA reads TGTGCCAGCAGCTTAGAGAGGGCGCGGGGGACCCAGTACTTC. Amino acid sequence: CASSLERARGTQYF. The chain has TRBV7-3 and TRBJ2-5; weak D call: TRBD2 (6 bases). V was pared by 2 bases and J by 7 bases, with 14 bases between. CDR3 size: 14 residues. Germline CDR1 is SGHTA and CDR2 is FQGTGA.

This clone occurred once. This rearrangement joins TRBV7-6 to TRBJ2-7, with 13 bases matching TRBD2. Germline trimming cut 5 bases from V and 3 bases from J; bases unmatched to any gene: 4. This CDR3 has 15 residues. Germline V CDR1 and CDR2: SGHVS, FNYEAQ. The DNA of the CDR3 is TGTGCCAGCAGCCCTAGGACTAGCGGGGGCTACGAGCAGTACTTC. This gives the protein CASSPRTSGGYEQYF.

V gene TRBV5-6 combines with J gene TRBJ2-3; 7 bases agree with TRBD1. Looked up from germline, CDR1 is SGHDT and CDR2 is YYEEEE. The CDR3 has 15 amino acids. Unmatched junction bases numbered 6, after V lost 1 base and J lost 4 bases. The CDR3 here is CASSLYRGSADTQYF. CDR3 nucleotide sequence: TGTGCCAGCAGCTTGTACAGGGGATCCGCAGATACGCAGTATTTT.

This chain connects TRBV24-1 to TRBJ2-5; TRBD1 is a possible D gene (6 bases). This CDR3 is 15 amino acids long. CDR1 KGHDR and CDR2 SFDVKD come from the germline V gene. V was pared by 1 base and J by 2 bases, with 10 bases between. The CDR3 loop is CATSDFGGQQETQYF. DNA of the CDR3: TGTGCCACCAGTGATTTTGGAGGACAGCAAGAGACCCAGTACTTC.

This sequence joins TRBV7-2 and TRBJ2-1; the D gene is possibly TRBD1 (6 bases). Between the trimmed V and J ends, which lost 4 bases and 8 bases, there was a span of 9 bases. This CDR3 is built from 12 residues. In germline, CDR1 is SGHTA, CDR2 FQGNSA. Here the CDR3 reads CASSSPGDEQFF. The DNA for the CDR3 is TGTGCCAGCAGCTCCCCAGGGGATGAGCAGTTCTTC. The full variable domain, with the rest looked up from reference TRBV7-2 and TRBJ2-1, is GAGVSQSPSNKVTEKGKDVELRCDPISGHTALYWYRQSLGQGLEFLIYFQGNSAPDKSGLPSDRFSAERTGGSVSTLTIQRTQQEDSAVYLCASSSPGDEQFFGPGTRLTVL.

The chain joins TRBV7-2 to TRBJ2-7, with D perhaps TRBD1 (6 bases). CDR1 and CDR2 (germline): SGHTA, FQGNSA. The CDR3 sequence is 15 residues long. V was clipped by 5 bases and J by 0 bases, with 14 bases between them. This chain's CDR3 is CASSIAGTSSYEQYF. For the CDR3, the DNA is TGTGCCAGCAGCATCGCCGGGACATCCTCCTACGAGCAGTACTTC.

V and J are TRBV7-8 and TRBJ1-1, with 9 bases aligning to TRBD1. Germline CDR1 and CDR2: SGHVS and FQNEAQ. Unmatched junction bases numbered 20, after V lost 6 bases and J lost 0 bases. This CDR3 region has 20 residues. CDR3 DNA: TGTGCCAGCAGGCCCGCGATTTACAGGGGGCCCGCAAAGATGAACACTGAAGCTTTCTTT. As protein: CASRPAIYRGPAKMNTEAFF.

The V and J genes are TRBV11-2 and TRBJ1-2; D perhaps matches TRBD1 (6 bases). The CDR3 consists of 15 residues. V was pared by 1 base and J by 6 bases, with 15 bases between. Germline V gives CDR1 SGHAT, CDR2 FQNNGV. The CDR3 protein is CASSLVEGGLDGYTF. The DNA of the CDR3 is TGTGCCAGCAGCTTAGTAGAAGGGGGTTTGGATGGCTACACCTTC.

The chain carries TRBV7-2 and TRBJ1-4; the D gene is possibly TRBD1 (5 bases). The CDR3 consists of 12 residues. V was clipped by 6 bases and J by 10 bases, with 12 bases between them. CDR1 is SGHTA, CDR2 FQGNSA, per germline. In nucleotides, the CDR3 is TGTGCCAGCAGTCGGGGGGGAGGAAAACTGTTTTTT. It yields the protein CASSRGGGKLFF.

In DNA, the CDR3 is TGCAGCGTACAGGTTTCCAGCTATGGCTACACCTTC. As protein: CSVQVSSYGYTF. The gene calls are TRBV29-1 and TRBJ1-2; weak D call: TRBD1 (5 bases). V lost 6 bases, J lost 4 bases, and 12 bases lay in between. This CDR3 comprises 12 residues. Germline lookup yields CDR1 SQVTM and CDR2 ANQGSEA.

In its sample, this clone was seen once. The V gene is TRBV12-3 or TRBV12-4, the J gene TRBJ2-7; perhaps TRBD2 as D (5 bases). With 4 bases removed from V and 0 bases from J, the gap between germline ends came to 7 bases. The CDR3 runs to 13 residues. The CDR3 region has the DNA TGTGCCAGCAGTTGGAGGAGCTCCTACGAGCAGTACTTC. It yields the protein CASSWRSSYEQYF.

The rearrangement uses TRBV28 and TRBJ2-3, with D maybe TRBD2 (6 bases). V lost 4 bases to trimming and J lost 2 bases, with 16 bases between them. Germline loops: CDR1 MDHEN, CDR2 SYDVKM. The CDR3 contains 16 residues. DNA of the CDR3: TGTGCCAGCAGTTCTTCCGGGACGGGACTCACAGATACGCAGTATTTT. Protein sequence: CASSSSGTGLTDTQYF.

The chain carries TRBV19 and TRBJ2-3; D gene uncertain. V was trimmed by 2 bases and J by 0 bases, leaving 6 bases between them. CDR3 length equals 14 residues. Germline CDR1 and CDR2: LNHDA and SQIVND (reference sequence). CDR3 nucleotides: TGTGCCAGTAGTATAACAGCCAGCACAGATACGCAGTATTTT. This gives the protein CASSITASTDTQYF.

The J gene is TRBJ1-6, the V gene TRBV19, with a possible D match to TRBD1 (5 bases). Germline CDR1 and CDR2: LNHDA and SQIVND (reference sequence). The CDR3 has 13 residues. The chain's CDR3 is CATTAVHNSPLHF. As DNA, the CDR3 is TGTGCAACGACAGCCGTTCATAATTCACCCCTCCACTTT. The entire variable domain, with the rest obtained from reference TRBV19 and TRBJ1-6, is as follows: DGGITQSPKYLFRKEGQNVTLSCEQNLNHDAMYWYRQDPGQGLRLIYYSQIVNDFQKGDIAEGYSVSREKKESFPLTVTSAQKNPTAFYLCATTAVHNSPLHFGNGTRLTVT.

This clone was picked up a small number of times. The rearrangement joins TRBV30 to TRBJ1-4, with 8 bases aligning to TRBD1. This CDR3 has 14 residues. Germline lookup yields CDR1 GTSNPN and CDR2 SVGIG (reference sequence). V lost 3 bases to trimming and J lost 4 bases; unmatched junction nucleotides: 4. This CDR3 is CAWSDRGGNEKLFF. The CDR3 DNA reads TGTGCCTGGAGCGACAGGGGCGGTAATGAAAAACTGTTTTTT.

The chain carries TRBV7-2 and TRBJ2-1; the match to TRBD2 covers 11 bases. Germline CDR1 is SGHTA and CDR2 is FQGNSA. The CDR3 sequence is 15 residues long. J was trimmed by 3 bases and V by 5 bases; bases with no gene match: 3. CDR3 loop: CASSRGLAVYNEQFF. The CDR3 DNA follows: TGTGCCAGCAGCCGGGGACTAGCGGTCTACAATGAGCAGTTCTTC.

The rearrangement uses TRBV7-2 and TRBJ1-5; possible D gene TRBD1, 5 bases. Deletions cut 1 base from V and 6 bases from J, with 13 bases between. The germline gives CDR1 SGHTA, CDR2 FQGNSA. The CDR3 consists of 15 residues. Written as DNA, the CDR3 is TGTGCCAGCAGCTTAGGCTCAGGGTCGACTCAGCCCCAGCATTTT. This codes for CASSLGSGSTQPQHF. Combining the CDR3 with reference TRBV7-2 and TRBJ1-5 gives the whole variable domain GAGVSQSPSNKVTEKGKDVELRCDPISGHTALYWYRQSLGQGLEFLIYFQGNSAPDKSGLPSDRFSAERTGGSVSTLTIQRTQQEDSAVYLCASSLGSGSTQPQHFGDGTRLSIL.

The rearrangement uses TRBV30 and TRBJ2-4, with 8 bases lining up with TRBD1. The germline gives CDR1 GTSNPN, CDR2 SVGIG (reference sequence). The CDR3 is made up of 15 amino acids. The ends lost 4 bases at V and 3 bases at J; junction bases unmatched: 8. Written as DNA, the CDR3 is TGTGCCTGGATGGTACAGGGGGATTTCAAAAACATTCAGTACTTC. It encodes CAWMVQGDFKNIQYF.

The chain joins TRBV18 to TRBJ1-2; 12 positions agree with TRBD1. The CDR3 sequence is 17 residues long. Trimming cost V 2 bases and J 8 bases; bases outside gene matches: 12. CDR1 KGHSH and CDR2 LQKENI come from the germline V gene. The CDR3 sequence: CASSPGPPGQGAFGYTF. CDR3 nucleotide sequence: TGTGCCAGCTCACCAGGACCTCCGGGACAGGGGGCGTTCGGCTACACCTTC.

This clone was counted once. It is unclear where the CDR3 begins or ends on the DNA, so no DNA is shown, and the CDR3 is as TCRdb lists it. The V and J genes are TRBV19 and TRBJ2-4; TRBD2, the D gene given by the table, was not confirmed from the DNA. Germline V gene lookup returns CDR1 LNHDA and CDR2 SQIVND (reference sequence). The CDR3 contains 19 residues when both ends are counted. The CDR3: CASSPDFFSSQKHSVLQYF.

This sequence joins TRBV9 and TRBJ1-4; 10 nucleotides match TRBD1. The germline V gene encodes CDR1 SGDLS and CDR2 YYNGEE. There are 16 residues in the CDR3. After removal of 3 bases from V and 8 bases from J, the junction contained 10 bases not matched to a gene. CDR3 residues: CASSAAWTGGGEKLFF. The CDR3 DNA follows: TGTGCCAGCAGCGCCGCATGGACAGGGGGAGGGGAAAAACTGTTTTTT.

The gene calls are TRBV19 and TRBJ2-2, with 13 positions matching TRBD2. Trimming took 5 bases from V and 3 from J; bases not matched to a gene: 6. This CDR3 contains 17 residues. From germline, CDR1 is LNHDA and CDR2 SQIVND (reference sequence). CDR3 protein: CASSATSGGPYTGELFF. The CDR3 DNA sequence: TGTGCCAGTAGTGCGACTAGCGGGGGGCCCTACACCGGGGAGCTGTTTTTT.

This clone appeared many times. The CDR3 sequence is CASSQRRRGFIEGYTF. The CDR3, as DNA: TGTGCCAGCAGCCAACGCCGCAGGGGGTTTATAGAAGGCTACACCTTC. The gene calls are TRBV14 and TRBJ1-2; 7 bases are a match to TRBD1. The V gene end was trimmed by 2 bases and the J gene end by 8 bases; junction bases not matched to a gene: 14. Germline V CDR1 and CDR2: SGHDN, FVKESK. This CDR3 has 16 amino acids.

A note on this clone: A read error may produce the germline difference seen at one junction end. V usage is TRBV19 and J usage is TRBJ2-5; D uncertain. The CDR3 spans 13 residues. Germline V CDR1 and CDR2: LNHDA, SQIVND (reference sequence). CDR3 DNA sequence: TGTGCCAGTAGTACCTCAAACCAGGAGACCCAGTACTTC. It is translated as CASSTSNQETQYF.

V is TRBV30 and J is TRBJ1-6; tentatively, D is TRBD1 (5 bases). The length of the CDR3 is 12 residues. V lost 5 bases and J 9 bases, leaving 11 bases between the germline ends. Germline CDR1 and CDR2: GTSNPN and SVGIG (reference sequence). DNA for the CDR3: TGTGCCTGGGATAAGGGGCCTTCACCCCTCCACTTT. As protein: CAWDKGPSPLHF.

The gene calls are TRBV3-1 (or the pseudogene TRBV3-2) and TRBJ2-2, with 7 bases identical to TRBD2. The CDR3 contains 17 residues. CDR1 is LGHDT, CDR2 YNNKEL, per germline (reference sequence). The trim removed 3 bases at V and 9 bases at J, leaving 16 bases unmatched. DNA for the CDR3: TGTGCCAGCAGCCACCCTAGGGGCGGGAGTTATAGTAGGGAGCTGTTTTTT. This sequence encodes CASSHPRGGSYSRELFF.

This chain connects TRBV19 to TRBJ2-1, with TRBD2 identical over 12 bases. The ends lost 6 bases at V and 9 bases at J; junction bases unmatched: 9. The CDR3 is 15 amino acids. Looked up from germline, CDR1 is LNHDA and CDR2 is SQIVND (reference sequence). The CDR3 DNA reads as TGTGCCAGTAGAGGTCTAGCGGGAGGGTCGGGTGAGCAGTTCTTC. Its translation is CASRGLAGGSGEQFF.

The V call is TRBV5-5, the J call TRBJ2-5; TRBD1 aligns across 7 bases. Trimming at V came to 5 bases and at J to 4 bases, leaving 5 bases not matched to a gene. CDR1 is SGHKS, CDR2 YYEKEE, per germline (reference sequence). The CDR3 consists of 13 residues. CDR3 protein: CASRLDRVETQYF. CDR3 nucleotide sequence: TGTGCCAGCAGACTAGACAGGGTAGAGACCCAGTACTTC.

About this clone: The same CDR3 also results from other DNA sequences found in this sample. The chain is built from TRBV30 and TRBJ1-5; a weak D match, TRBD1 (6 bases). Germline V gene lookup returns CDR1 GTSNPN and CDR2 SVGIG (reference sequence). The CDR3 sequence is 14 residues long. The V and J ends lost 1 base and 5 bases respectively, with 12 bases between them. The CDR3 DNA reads TGTGCCTGGAGTGGGGGGGGCTCCCATCAGCCCCAGCATTTT. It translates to CAWSGGGSHQPQHF. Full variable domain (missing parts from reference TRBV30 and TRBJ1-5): SQTIHQWPATLVQPVGSPLSLECTVEGTSNPNLYWYRQAAGRGLQLLFYSVGIGQISSEVPQNLSASRPQDRQFILSSKKLLLSDSGFYLCAWSGGGSHQPQHFGDGTRLSIL.

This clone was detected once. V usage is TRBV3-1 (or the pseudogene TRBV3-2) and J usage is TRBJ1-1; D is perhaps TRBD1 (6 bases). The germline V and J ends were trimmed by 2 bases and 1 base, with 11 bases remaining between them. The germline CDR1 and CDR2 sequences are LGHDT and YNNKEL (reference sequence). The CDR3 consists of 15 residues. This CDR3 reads CASSQQGLANTEAFF. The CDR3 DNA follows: TGTGCCAGCAGCCAACAGGGGTTGGCGAACACTGAAGCTTTCTTT.